This T cell receptor (beta chain) was observed in a study of PD-L1 blockade in urothelial cancer. Across the study: Median blood clonality was around 0.074, with 86,000 or so unique TCRs. Regarding the study as a whole: Below-median blood TCR clonality before treatment forecast better survival. Durable-benefit patients had greater expansion of tumor-associated blood clones at 3 weeks.

Locally advanced or metastatic urothelial carcinoma affected the patients. Trimming took 1 base from V and 0 from J, leaving 9 bases between them. The CDR3 loop spans 15 amino acids. Germline CDR1 is SGHNT and CDR2 is YYREEE (reference sequence). With regard to this clone: Antigen: not known.

This table comes from immunoSEQ multiplex PCR, and its TCRdb copy is limited to in-frame clones, with some not included. The sample carries about 71,000 clones, 70% to 90% recorded once. This sequence originates from a man aged 60-69 years with urothelial cancer. Sequences were derived from PBMCs, sampled around atezolizumab (anti-PD-L1) treatment. This chain links TRBV5-4 with TRBJ2-3, with D possibly being TRBD1 (5 bases). The CDR3 spells CASSLPPGSTDTQYF. The CDR3, as DNA: TGTGCCAGCAGCTTGCCCCCAGGGAGCACAGATACGCAGTATTTT.